Each of the 27 T cell receptor beta chains below was sequenced from the same sample in a study of blood T cell repertoires in COVID-19. Only in-frame clones appear in the TCRdb table, and some are missing; sequencing was by immunoSEQ multiplex PCR. The sample records about 120,000 clones, 80% to 90% being singletons. The specimen was peripheral blood. These receptors all stem from a woman in her forties or fifties with acute or convalescent COVID-19.

This rearrangement joins TRBV2 to TRBJ2-1, with D maybe TRBD2 (5 bases). The CDR3 runs to 14 residues. CDR1 SNHLY and CDR2 FYNNEI come from the germline V gene. The V gene lost 4 bases and the J gene lost 6 bases, with 13 bases spanning the gap. The CDR3 nucleotides read TGTGCCAGCAGTGGAATCCTTAGCGTCAATGAGCAGTTCTTC. Residues: CASSGILSVNEQFF.

The V gene is TRBV29-1, the J gene TRBJ1-3, with no clear D. V was pared by 4 bases and J by 5 bases, with 6 bases between. The CDR3 extends over 11 amino acids. The germline V gene encodes CDR1 SQVTM and CDR2 ANQGSEA. The CDR3 DNA follows: TGCAGCGTTGCCGAGCGAAACACCATATATTTT. It is translated as CSVAERNTIYF.

The chain recombines TRBV2 with TRBJ2-1; 9 bases map to TRBD2. This CDR3 has 13 residues. V was pared by 0 bases and J by 15 bases, with 6 bases of the junction left unmatched. Germline lookup yields CDR1 SNHLY and CDR2 FYNNEI. CDR3 residues: CASSEASGSGVFF. CDR3 bases: TGTGCCAGCAGTGAAGCTAGCGGGAGCGGGGTGTTCTTC.

A few counts support this clone. This chain uses TRBV5-4 with TRBJ1-5; perhaps TRBD1 as D (5 bases). V dropped 4 bases and J dropped 7 bases, with 9 bases sitting between them. Germline CDR1 SGHNT, CDR2 YYREEE (reference sequence). This CDR3 region has 12 residues. The CDR3 DNA sequence: TGTGCCAGCAGCACCCGGGGGCAGCCCCAGCATTTT. It is translated as CASSTRGQPQHF.

The rearrangement joins TRBV5-1 to TRBJ1-1; 7 bases map to TRBD1. The germline CDR1 and CDR2 sequences are SGHRS and YFSETQ. The CDR3 loop spans 14 amino acids. The V segment lost 0 bases and the J segment 5 bases; nucleotides outside the gene matches: 4. The CDR3, as DNA: TGCGCCAGCAGCTTGGAGGCAGGGGGGACTGAAGCTTTCTTT. Translating gives CASSLEAGGTEAFF.

The V and J genes are TRBV29-1 and TRBJ1-2; 7 positions match TRBD1. Germline V gives CDR1 SQVTM, CDR2 ANQGSEA. The ends lost 7 bases at V and 5 bases at J; junction bases unmatched: 10. The length of the CDR3 is 13 residues. The CDR3 here is CSGETGAGYGYTF. CDR3 DNA sequence: TGCAGCGGCGAAACAGGGGCGGGGTATGGCTACACCTTC.

This chain connects TRBV29-1 to TRBJ1-1; 10 bases agree with TRBD1. Germline V gene data show CDR1 as SQVTM and CDR2 as ANQGSEA. The CDR3 contains 14 residues. With V trimmed by 6 bases and J by 3 bases, 7 bases remained unmatched. The CDR3 nucleotides read TGCAGCGTCGTTACCGGGACAGGGGACACTGAAGCTTTCTTT. This gives the protein CSVVTGTGDTEAFF.

This clone was recorded only once. The CDR3 loop reads CASRGGGVQETQYF. The CDR3 DNA reads as TGTGCCAGCAGGGGAGGGGGGGTTCAAGAGACCCAGTACTTC. V is TRBV3-1 (or the pseudogene TRBV3-2) and J is TRBJ2-5; D may be TRBD2 (7 bases). With 6 bases removed from V and 2 bases from J, the gap between germline ends came to 13 bases. Germline CDR1 LGHDT, CDR2 YNNKEL (reference sequence). CDR3 length equals 14 residues.

The J gene is TRBJ2-5, the V gene TRBV11-2, with a weak D call TRBD2 (6 bases). CDR3 size: 15 residues. The germline V gene has CDR1 SGHAT and CDR2 FQNNGV. Trimming removed 3 bases from V and 0 bases from J, with 11 bases in between. The CDR3 bases are TGTGCCAGCAGCTTCGGGGGACCGTACCAAGAGACCCAGTACTTC. It translates to CASSFGGPYQETQYF.

The chain recombines TRBV24-1 with TRBJ1-2; no reliable D call. V was clipped by 4 bases and J by 5 bases, with 10 bases between them. Germline V gives CDR1 KGHDR, CDR2 SFDVKD. The CDR3 has 13 residues. The CDR3 loop reads CATSDLEAYGYTF. The CDR3 DNA is TGTGCCACCAGTGACCTAGAGGCTTATGGCTACACCTTC.

The rearrangement uses TRBV6-2 or TRBV6-3 and TRBJ2-1, with D perhaps TRBD2 (6 bases). Trimming took off 4 bases at V and 8 bases at J, with 18 bases between the two ends. There are 15 residues in the CDR3. CDR1 MNHEY and CDR2 SVGEGT come from the germline V gene. The chain's CDR3 is CASSLGSGEYYEQFF. The DNA of the CDR3 is TGTGCCAGCAGTTTGGGCTCGGGGGAGTACTATGAGCAGTTCTTC.

The chain employs TRBV4-1 and TRBJ2-7; the D is unclear. CDR3 length: 14 residues. V lost 1 base and J 1 base, leaving 8 bases between the germline ends. Germline V gene sequence: CDR1 MGHRA, CDR2 YSYEKL. The CDR3 coding sequence is TGCGCCAGCAGCCAAGGTAAACTTTCCTACGAGCAGTACTTC. Translating it yields CASSQGKLSYEQYF.

The CDR3 coding sequence is TGTGCCAGCAGCTCCGAGATGACAGGGATGAACACTGAAGCTTTCTTT. It translates to CASSSEMTGMNTEAFF. The rearrangement uses TRBV7-8 and TRBJ1-1; 7 positions agree with TRBD1. The CDR3 totals 16 residues. Trimming took 4 bases from V and 0 from J; bases not matched to a gene: 8. Germline CDR1 is SGHVS and CDR2 is FQNEAQ.

This chain uses TRBV5-1 with TRBJ1-2; D may be TRBD1 (6 bases). Germline V lookup: CDR1 SGHRS, CDR2 YFSETQ. Trimming cost V 5 bases and J 2 bases, with 7 bases left between them. This CDR3 has 12 residues. This chain's CDR3 is CASRQGNYGYTF. CDR3 in DNA: TGCGCCAGCAGGCAGGGGAACTATGGCTACACCTTC.

The V call is TRBV9, the J call TRBJ1-4, with D uncertain. The CDR3 has 12 residues. CDR1 and CDR2 from the germline V gene are SGDLS and YYNGEE. V lost 3 bases to trimming and J lost 10 bases, with 10 bases between them. The CDR3: CASSGSIGKLFF. The CDR3 DNA reads TGTGCCAGCAGCGGGTCAATCGGAAAACTGTTTTTT.

The rearrangement joins TRBV11-2 to TRBJ2-5; D not resolved. The ends were cut back, 0 bases at V and 4 bases at J, with 6 bases in the middle. This CDR3 region has 13 residues. From germline, CDR1 is SGHAT and CDR2 FQNNGV. CDR3 in DNA: TGTGCCAGCAGCTTAGATAATAGAGAGACCCAGTACTTC. Its translation is CASSLDNRETQYF.

The chain joins TRBV7-9 to TRBJ1-2; D not resolved. This CDR3 contains 12 residues. The germline V gene has CDR1 SEHNR and CDR2 FQNEAQ (reference sequence). The V end was cut by 1 base, the J end by 4 bases, with 4 bases between. Here the CDR3 reads CASSLVGYGYTF. In nucleotides, the CDR3 is TGTGCCAGCAGCTTAGTCGGCTATGGCTACACCTTC.

The rearrangement joins TRBV20-1 to TRBJ1-1, with TRBD1 matching 7 bases. Germline CDR1 reads DFQATT; CDR2 reads SNEGSKA (reference sequence). V shed 6 bases, J shed 7 bases, and the junction held 5 bases outside the gene matches. There are 11 residues in the CDR3. CDR3 DNA: TGCAGTGCCAACAGGGGAGATGAAGCTTTCTTT. This translates into CSANRGDEAFF.

The rearrangement uses TRBV27 and TRBJ1-1; D perhaps matches TRBD1 (6 bases). The CDR3 length is 14 residues. V was pared by 2 bases and J by 2 bases, with 9 bases between. Germline V gives CDR1 MNHEY, CDR2 SMNVEV (reference sequence). The CDR3 DNA sequence: TGTGCCAGCAGTTTACAGGGGATAAACACTGAAGCTTTCTTT. Amino acid sequence: CASSLQGINTEAFF.

As regards this clone: The sample contains more than one DNA sequence encoding this CDR3. The chain recombines TRBV3-1 (or the pseudogene TRBV3-2) with TRBJ1-2, with 11 positions matching TRBD1. CDR3 size: 13 residues. The J segment lost 8 bases and the V segment lost 1 base, leaving 0 bases of the junction unmatched. The germline CDR1 and CDR2 sequences are LGHDT and YNNKEL (reference sequence). CDR3 sequence (DNA): TGTGCCAGCAGCCAAGGGACAGGGGGCGGCTACACCTTC. As protein: CASSQGTGGGYTF.

This chain connects TRBV7-2 to TRBJ1-5, with 8 bases fitting TRBD1. V dropped 4 bases and J dropped 5; count of bases not matched to a gene: 10. Germline V gene sequence: CDR1 SGHTA, CDR2 FQGNSA. This CDR3 region has 16 residues. The CDR3 sequence: CASSSQGGSSYQPQHF. DNA of the CDR3: TGTGCCAGCAGCTCACAGGGGGGGTCAAGTTATCAGCCCCAGCATTTT.

The chain carries TRBV6-1 and TRBJ1-1; tentatively, D is TRBD1 (6 bases). The ends were cut back, 2 bases at V and 1 base at J, with 11 bases in the middle. The CDR3 totals 15 residues. Germline lookup yields CDR1 MNHNS and CDR2 SASEGT. In DNA, the CDR3 is TGTGCCAGCAGTGAATTACAGGGCGCGAACACTGAAGCTTTCTTT. This encodes CASSELQGANTEAFF.

V gene TRBV15 combines with J gene TRBJ2-1; a possible D gene is TRBD1 (6 bases). The CDR3 contains 12 residues. The germline CDR1 and CDR2 sequences are LNHNV and YYDKDF (reference sequence). Trimming removed 4 bases from V and 7 bases from J, with 8 bases in between. The CDR3 loop is CATSTTGNEQFF. The CDR3 bases are TGTGCCACCAGCACTACAGGGAATGAGCAGTTCTTC.

This clone was counted once. This chain uses TRBV11-2 with TRBJ2-3, with 9 bases that match TRBD1. The CDR3 is 15 residues long. Germline V gives CDR1 SGHAT, CDR2 FQNNGV. V lost 2 bases, J lost 1 base, and 1 base stayed unmatched. The CDR3 nucleotides are TGTGCCAGCAGCTTAAGACAGGGGGGCACAGATACGCAGTATTTT. Its protein is CASSLRQGGTDTQYF.

The chain joins TRBV5-1 to TRBJ2-5; D is possibly TRBD2 (6 bases). Trimming removed 4 bases at V and 2 bases at J, with 18 bases between. The CDR3 consists of 16 residues. CDR1 is SGHRS and CDR2 is YFSETQ in the germline V gene. CDR3 in amino acids: CASSPPWAGKQETQYF. DNA of the CDR3: TGCGCCAGCAGCCCCCCCTGGGCGGGGAAGCAAGAGACCCAGTACTTC.

This sequence joins TRBV30 and TRBJ2-1; D gene unclear. The germline V gene has CDR1 GTSNPN and CDR2 SVGIG (reference sequence). There are 14 residues in the CDR3. The V end lost 2 bases, the J end lost 1 base, and 9 bases lay between the germline ends. In DNA, the CDR3 is TGTGCCTGGAGTATAACGGTTTCCTACAATGAGCAGTTCTTC. As protein: CAWSITVSYNEQFF.

The rearrangement joins TRBV4-1 to TRBJ1-1, with D uncertain. The germline CDR1 and CDR2 sequences are MGHRA and YSYEKL. Deletions cut 4 bases from V and 5 bases from J, with 17 bases between. This CDR3 has 15 residues. This chain's CDR3 is CASSLSTEKGTEAFF. The CDR3 DNA reads TGCGCCAGCAGCCTAAGTACAGAAAAAGGTACTGAAGCTTTCTTT.